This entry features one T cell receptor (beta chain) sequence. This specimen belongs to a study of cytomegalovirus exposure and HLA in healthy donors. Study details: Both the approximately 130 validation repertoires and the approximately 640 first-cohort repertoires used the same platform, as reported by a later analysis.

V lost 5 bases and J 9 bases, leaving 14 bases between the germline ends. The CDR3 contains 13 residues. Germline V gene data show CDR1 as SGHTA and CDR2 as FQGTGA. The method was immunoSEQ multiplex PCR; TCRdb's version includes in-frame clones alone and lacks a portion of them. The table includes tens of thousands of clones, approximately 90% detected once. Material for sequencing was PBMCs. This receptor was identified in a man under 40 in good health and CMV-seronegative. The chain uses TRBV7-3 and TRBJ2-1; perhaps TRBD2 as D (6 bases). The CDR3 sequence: CASSPPSVSEQFF. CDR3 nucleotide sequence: TGTGCCAGCAGCCCTCCTAGCGTTTCTGAGCAGTTCTTC.